One sample yielded the 10 T cell receptor beta chains listed below, sequenced in a study of shared clonotypes between healthy human individuals. Assay used: immunoSEQ multiplex PCR; TCRdb lists only in-frame clones, some missing. The sample includes millions of clones, approximately 94% of them seen just once. Selected positively for CCR7 and CD45RO-negative, naive CD8 cells excluded terminally differentiated effector memory CD45RA+ cells. The sequenced sample was naive CD8+ T cells sorted from blood. The receptors originated from a man aged 18 to 29 in good health.

This clone was counted once. The genes are TRBV5-1 and TRBJ2-2; TRBD2 matches at 7 bases. Unmatched junction bases numbered 9, after V lost 1 base and J lost 3 bases. The CDR3 is 17 residues long. In germline, CDR1 is SGHRS, CDR2 YFSETQ. The CDR3 sequence: CASSLYGGSWDTGELFF. CDR3 in DNA: TGCGCCAGCAGCTTGTATGGCGGGAGTTGGGACACCGGGGAGCTGTTTTTT.

V and J are TRBV11-3 and TRBJ2-1; D gene ambiguous. Per the germline V gene, CDR1 is SGHNT and CDR2 is YENEEA. Trimming took 5 bases from V and 9 from J, leaving 23 bases between them. CDR3 length equals 16 residues. DNA of the CDR3: TGTGCCAGCAGCAACCCGGGCGAAGGTAAGGGAAGTGAGCAGTTCTTC. Translation: CASSNPGEGKGSEQFF.

On this clone: The same CDR3 arises from other DNA sequences in this sample as well. J is TRBJ2-7 and V is TRBV6-5; 8 bases agree with TRBD2. Germline V gene sequence: CDR1 MNHEY, CDR2 SVGAGI. This CDR3 is built from 16 residues. V was pared by 0 bases and J by 0 bases, with 4 bases of the junction left unmatched. The CDR3 DNA follows: TGTGCCAGCAGTTACTCCAGCGGGGGCCGCTCCTACGAGCAGTACTTC. Protein sequence: CASSYSSGGRSYEQYF.

This chain connects TRBV7-2 to TRBJ1-6; D is undetermined. CDR3 length: 16 amino acids. Deletions cut 4 bases from V and 0 bases from J, with 10 bases between. Germline CDR1 reads SGHTA; CDR2 reads FQGNSA. CDR3 in amino acids: CASSYLHLSYNSPLHF. The CDR3 coding sequence is TGTGCCAGCAGCTACCTACACCTCTCCTATAATTCACCCCTCCACTTT. Full variable domain (remainder filled in from reference TRBV7-2 and TRBJ1-6): GAGVSQSPSNKVTEKGKDVELRCDPISGHTALYWYRQSLGQGLEFLIYFQGNSAPDKSGLPSDRFSAERTGGSVSTLTIQRTQQEDSAVYLCASSYLHLSYNSPLHFGNGTRLTVT.

CDR3 bases: TGTGCCACCAGCAGAGGACAGGCAAACACAGATACGCAGTATTTT. Its protein is CATSRGQANTDTQYF. The chain combines TRBV15 with TRBJ2-3; possibly TRBD1 for D (6 bases). There are 15 residues in the CDR3. Germline V lookup: CDR1 LNHNV, CDR2 YYDKDF (reference sequence). Trimming took off 1 base at V and 2 bases at J, with 10 bases between the two ends.

Worth noting for this clone: Other DNA sequences within the sample encode an identical CDR3. The V call is TRBV6-1, the J call TRBJ2-7, with D unclear. There are 14 residues in the CDR3. Germline lookup yields CDR1 MNHNS and CDR2 SASEGT. V dropped 3 bases and J dropped 1 base, with 10 bases sitting between them. The DNA of the CDR3 is TGTGCCAGCAGTGAGTGGGGTTCGTCCTACGAGCAGTACTTC. It codes for CASSEWGSSYEQYF.

The chain uses TRBV7-9 and TRBJ1-5; D not resolved. The germline V gene has CDR1 SEHNR and CDR2 FQNEAQ (reference sequence). The CDR3 totals 12 residues. V was shortened by 5 bases and J by 8 bases, with 10 bases between the two germline ends. The CDR3 loop reads CASSRNREPQHF. The CDR3, as DNA: TGTGCCAGCAGCCGAAATCGGGAGCCCCAGCATTTT.

This chain uses TRBV27 with TRBJ2-5; perhaps TRBD2 as D (5 bases). The germline V gene encodes CDR1 MNHEY and CDR2 SMNVEV (reference sequence). This CDR3 is built from 13 residues. Trimming stripped 5 bases from V and 5 bases from J, with 12 bases between. CDR3 nucleotide sequence: TGTGCCAGCAGTCCTGAGGGTGAGGAGACCCAGTACTTC. Its translation: CASSPEGEETQYF.

The chain links TRBV19 to TRBJ1-1, with a weak D call TRBD1 (6 bases). This CDR3 has 12 amino acids. CDR1 and CDR2 from the germline V gene are LNHDA and SQIVND (reference sequence). V was shortened by 10 bases and J by 1 base, with 10 bases between the two germline ends. The CDR3 DNA is TGTGCCACTACGACAGGGAACACTGAAGCTTTCTTT. As protein: CATTTGNTEAFF.

V gene TRBV13 combines with J gene TRBJ2-7; 12 nucleotides agree with TRBD2. The CDR3 extends over 15 amino acids. The J segment lost 4 bases and the V segment lost 5 bases, leaving 6 bases of the junction unmatched. Germline V lookup: CDR1 PRHDT, CDR2 FYEKMQ (reference sequence). The CDR3 protein is CASSMSSGRAYEQYF. The CDR3 bases are TGTGCCAGCAGCATGTCTAGCGGGAGGGCGTACGAGCAGTACTTC.